The T cell receptor (beta chain) described here comes from a study of blood T cell repertoires in COVID-19. On the study more broadly: Sites across the United States, Italy and Spain contributed samples from acute and convalescent COVID-19.

Authors' data handling: From reference gene primer amplification, estimates of nucleated cell counts were derived. This table comes from immunoSEQ multiplex PCR, and its TCRdb copy is limited to in-frame clones, with some not included. V, J and clone size reflect that table, while D and trimming were determined from the DNA. The table records approximately 72,000 clones, around 83% of them present only once. The sequencing input was peripheral blood. This receptor was obtained from a woman aged 80 or over with active or convalescent COVID-19.

CDR3 in DNA: TGTGCCAGCAGCTCGGGACAGGGGTCCTCTTTCCATCAGCCCCAGCATTTT. Amino acids: CASSSGQGSSFHQPQHF. V gene TRBV7-2 combines with J gene TRBJ1-5, with 10 bases aligning to TRBD1. The CDR3 runs 17 residues. Germline-derived CDR1 and CDR2 are SGHTA and FQGNSA. Trimming took 4 bases from V and 5 from J; bases not matched to a gene: 11.